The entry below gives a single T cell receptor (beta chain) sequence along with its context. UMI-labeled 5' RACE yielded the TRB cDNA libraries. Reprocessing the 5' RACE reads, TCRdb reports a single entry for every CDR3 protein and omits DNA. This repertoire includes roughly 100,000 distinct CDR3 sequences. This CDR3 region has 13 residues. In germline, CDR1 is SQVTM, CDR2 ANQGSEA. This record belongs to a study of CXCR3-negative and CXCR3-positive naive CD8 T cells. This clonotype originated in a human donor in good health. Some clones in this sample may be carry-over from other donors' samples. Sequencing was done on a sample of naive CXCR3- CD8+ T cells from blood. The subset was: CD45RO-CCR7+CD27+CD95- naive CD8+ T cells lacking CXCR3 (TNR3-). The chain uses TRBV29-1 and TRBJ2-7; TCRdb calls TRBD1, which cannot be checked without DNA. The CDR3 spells CSVAGQGAYEQYF.